The clone carrying this T cell receptor beta chain showed up many times. Its cognate antigen is unknown. This sample is part of a study of T-cell reconstitution after alpha-beta-depleted transplantation in children. Germline CDR1 is SQVTM and CDR2 is ANQGSEA. J lost 6 bases, V lost 1 base, and 15 bases had no gene match. This CDR3 contains 17 residues. Unique molecular identifiers were incorporated during preparation of the TCRbeta library. A single record per CDR3 protein comes from TCRdb applying MiXCR to the PCR reads. The sample lists 150,000 to 250,000 distinct CDR3 sequences; 5% to 6.5% were seen once. Study-wide points: T cells produced anew were the main source of T-cell counts and diversity one year after transplant. In some patients, recipient T cells and intrathymic progenitors surviving conditioning explained high day-60 diversity.

The specimen comprised PBMCs, sampled before TCRalphabeta/CD19-depleted stem cell transplant. The TCR sequence derives from a girl under three years old with combined immunodeficiency, due to receive a stem cell transplant. This chain uses TRBV29-1 with TRBJ2-3; 8 bases agree with TRBD1. CDR3 region: CSVEAFSPDRVRDTQYF. For the CDR3, the DNA is TGCAGCGTTGAAGCCTTCTCCCCGGACAGGGTGAGGGATACGCAGTATTTT.